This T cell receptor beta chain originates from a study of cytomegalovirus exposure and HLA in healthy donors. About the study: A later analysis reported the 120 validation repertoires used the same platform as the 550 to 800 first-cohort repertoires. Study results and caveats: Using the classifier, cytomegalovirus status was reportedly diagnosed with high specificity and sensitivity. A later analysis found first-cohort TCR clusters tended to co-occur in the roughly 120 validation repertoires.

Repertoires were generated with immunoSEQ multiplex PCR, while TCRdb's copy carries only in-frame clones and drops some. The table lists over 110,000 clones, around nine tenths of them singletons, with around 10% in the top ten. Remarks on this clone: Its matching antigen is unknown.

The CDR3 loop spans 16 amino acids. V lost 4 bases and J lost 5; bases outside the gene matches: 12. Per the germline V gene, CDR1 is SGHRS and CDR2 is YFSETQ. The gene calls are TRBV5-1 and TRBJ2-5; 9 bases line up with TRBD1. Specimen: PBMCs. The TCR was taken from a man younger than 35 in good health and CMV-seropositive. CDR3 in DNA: TGCGCCAGCAGCCCCATCGGGACAGGGAAAAAGGAGACCCAGTACTTC. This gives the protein CASSPIGTGKKETQYF.